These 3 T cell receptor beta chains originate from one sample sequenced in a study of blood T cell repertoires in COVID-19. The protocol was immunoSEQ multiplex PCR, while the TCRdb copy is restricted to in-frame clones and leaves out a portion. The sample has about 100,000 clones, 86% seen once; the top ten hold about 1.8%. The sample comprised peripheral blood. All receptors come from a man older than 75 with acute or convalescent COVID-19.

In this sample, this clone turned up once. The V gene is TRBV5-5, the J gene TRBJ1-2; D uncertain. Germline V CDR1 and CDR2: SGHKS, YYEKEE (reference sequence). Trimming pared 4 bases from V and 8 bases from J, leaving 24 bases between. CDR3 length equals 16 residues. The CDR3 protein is CASSPSGLRESRGYTF. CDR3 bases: TGTGCCAGCAGCCCGAGTGGGCTCAGAGAAAGTCGGGGCTACACCTTC.

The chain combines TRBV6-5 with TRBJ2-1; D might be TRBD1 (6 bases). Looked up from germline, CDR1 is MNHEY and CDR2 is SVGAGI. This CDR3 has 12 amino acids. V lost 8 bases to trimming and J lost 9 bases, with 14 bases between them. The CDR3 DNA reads TGTGCCAGCGGCAGGGGAATCGGTGAGCAGTTCTTC. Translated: CASGRGIGEQFF.

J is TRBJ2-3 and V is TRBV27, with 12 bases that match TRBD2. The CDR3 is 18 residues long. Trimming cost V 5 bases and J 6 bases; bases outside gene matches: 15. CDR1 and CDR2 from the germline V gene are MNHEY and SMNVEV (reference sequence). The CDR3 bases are TGTGCCAGCAGTCCCCGAAGACTAGCGGGAGTGGCGCCCGATACGCAGTATTTT. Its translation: CASSPRRLAGVAPDTQYF.